One and the same sample provided the 14 T cell receptor beta chains below, sequenced in a study of T cells in Graves' hyperthyroidism and ophthalmopathy. The source material, RNA transcripts, was used to amplify TCR beta CDR3 regions. First-round RT-PCR targeting the TCR CDR3 was performed with the HTBI primer set. MiXCR was run by TCRdb on the multiplex PCR reads, yielding one entry per CDR3 protein. The sample includes around 760,000 distinct CDR3 sequences, roughly a third of them seen just once. The sequenced material came from blood. The receptors shown here come from a middle-aged woman with Graves' hyperthyroidism.

Remarks on this clonotype: The CDR3 does not close with the conserved phenylalanine or tryptophan, likely indicating a read error. Because the CDR3's place on the DNA is in doubt, the DNA is left out and the CDR3 is given as listed by TCRdb. This chain uses TRBV7-9 with TRBJ1-2; the DNA was not used to check the table's D call, TRBD1. CDR1 and CDR2 (germline): SEHNR, FQNEAQ (reference sequence). A total of 8 residues make up the CDR3, ends included. The CDR3 spells CASSQDSL.

The chain couples TRBV29-1 to TRBJ2-7; 7 bases are a match to TRBD2. The germline V gene has CDR1 SQVTM and CDR2 ANQGSEA. The CDR3 loop spans 16 amino acids. J lost 0 bases, V lost 2 bases, and 10 bases had no gene match. The CDR3 reads CSVEKASGQSSYEQYF. The CDR3 coding sequence is TGCAGCGTTGAAAAGGCTAGCGGTCAGAGCTCCTACGAGCAGTACTTC.

This clonotype was recorded many times. The chain recombines TRBV7-2 with TRBJ1-6; 10 nucleotides align to TRBD1. The germline V gene encodes CDR1 SGHTA and CDR2 FQGNSA. J lost 7 bases, V lost 1 base, and 7 bases had no gene match. The CDR3 loop spans 17 amino acids. Here the CDR3 DNA reads TGTGCCAGCAGCTTAGGTATCGGACAGGGGGTGAATTCACCCCTCCACTTT. The encoded protein is CASSLGIGQGVNSPLHF. Variable domain in full (rest from reference TRBV7-2 and TRBJ1-6): GAGVSQSPSNKVTEKGKDVELRCDPISGHTALYWYRQSLGQGLEFLIYFQGNSAPDKSGLPSDRFSAERTGGSVSTLTIQRTQQEDSAVYLCASSLGIGQGVNSPLHFGNGTRLTVT.

For this clonotype: This clone may be a read error of a much larger clone one base away. The chain links TRBV20-1 to TRBJ1-1; no firm D call. Trimming shortened V by 3 bases and J by 3 bases, and 11 bases separated the two germline ends. The CDR3 runs to 13 residues. Germline CDR1 DFQATT, CDR2 SNEGSKA (reference sequence). This CDR3 is CSASGRTDTEAFF. CDR3 nucleotides: TGCAGTGCTAGTGGACGGACGGACACTGAAGCTTTCTTT.

This chain links TRBV15 with TRBJ2-5, with D possibly matching TRBD2 (5 bases). V lost 2 bases and J lost 2, with 12 bases in between. The germline V gene has CDR1 LNHNV and CDR2 YYDKDF (reference sequence). This CDR3 comprises 15 residues. The CDR3 spells CATSRPGMIQETQYF. Written as DNA, the CDR3 is TGTGCCACCAGCAGACCCGGGATGATACAAGAGACCCAGTACTTC.

With respect to this clonotype: At one of its ends the junction is not consistent with the germline gene, which may arise from a read error. V gene TRBV7-9 combines with J gene TRBJ2-7; D gene uncertain. Germline CDR1 is SEHNR and CDR2 is FQNEAQ (reference sequence). The CDR3 spans 14 residues. CDR3 sequence: CASSQVSQNYEQYF. CDR3 sequence (DNA): TGCGCCAGCAGCCAAGTTTCACAGAACTACGAGCAGTACTTC. Filled out from reference TRBV7-9 and TRBJ2-7, the complete variable domain reads DTGVSQNPRHKITKRGQNVTFRCDPISEHNRLYWYRQTLGQGPEFLTYFQNEAQLEKSRLLSDRFSAERPKGSFSTLEIQRTEQGDSAMYLCASSQVSQNYEQYFGPGTRLTVT.

This rearrangement joins TRBV14 to TRBJ1-1; a weak D match, TRBD1 (6 bases). The CDR3 sequence is 14 residues long. Trimming took 3 bases from V and 4 from J, leaving 12 bases between them. Germline CDR1 is SGHDN and CDR2 is FVKESK. The CDR3 coding sequence is TGTGCCAGCAGCCAGCAGGGGCTGAGCACTGAAGCTTTCTTT. Translated, it gives CASSQQGLSTEAFF.

This clonotype was detected ten times or more. This chain joins TRBV9 and TRBJ1-2, with 7 bases matching TRBD1. The V and J ends lost 3 bases and 3 bases, in that order; junction bases with no gene match: 11. This CDR3 has 16 residues. The germline CDR1 and CDR2 sequences are SGDLS and YYNGEE. The CDR3 DNA sequence: TGTGCCAGCAGCGCCGTTGACAGGGTACAACACTATGGCTACACCTTC. It codes for CASSAVDRVQHYGYTF.

The CDR3 here is CASSQDWGEGDEQYF. For the CDR3, the DNA is TGTGCCAGCAGCCAAGATTGGGGGGAGGGCGACGAGCAGTACTTC. V and J are TRBV14 and TRBJ2-7, with 7 bases that match TRBD2. CDR1 SGHDN and CDR2 FVKESK come from the germline V gene. V gave up 0 bases and J gave up 5 bases; unmatched junction bases: 7. The CDR3 runs 15 residues.

This clonotype was observed a few times. The chain employs TRBV28 and TRBJ2-7; no definite D call. Trimming removed 4 bases at V and 0 bases at J, with 10 bases between. This CDR3 is 14 amino acids long. In germline, CDR1 is MDHEN, CDR2 SYDVKM. DNA for the CDR3: TGTGCCAGCAGTTCCCTTTCCGTCTCCTACGAGCAGTACTTC. Protein product: CASSSLSVSYEQYF.

The chain links TRBV10-3 to TRBJ1-5; D is perhaps TRBD1 (5 bases). CDR3 length: 15 amino acids. The ends were cut back, 6 bases at V and 7 bases at J, with 19 bases in the middle. The germline CDR1 and CDR2 sequences are ENHRY and SYGVKD. The CDR3 loop reads CAIRDTGTKEQPQHF. CDR3 nucleotides: TGTGCCATCAGGGACACCGGGACTAAGGAGCAGCCCCAGCATTTT.

This clonotype was counted once. A much larger clone sits a single nucleotide away, making a read error possible. The V gene is TRBV9, the J gene TRBJ2-7; 12 bases match TRBD1. The CDR3 length is 18 residues. The trim removed 6 bases at V and 0 bases at J, leaving 13 bases unmatched. Germline loops: CDR1 SGDLS, CDR2 YYNGEE. The CDR3 here is CASNAGDRGRSRSYEQYF. CDR3 nucleotides: TGTGCCAGCAACGCCGGGGACAGGGGGCGATCCCGCTCCTACGAGCAGTACTTC.

This clonotype occurred many times. V is TRBV12-3 or TRBV12-4 and J is TRBJ1-5; D may be TRBD1 (5 bases). Trimming took 6 bases from V and 3 from J, leaving 15 bases between them. This CDR3 contains 15 residues. Here the CDR3 reads CASRSGDGHNQPQHF. In DNA, the CDR3 is TGTGCCAGCAGGTCTGGGGACGGTCACAATCAGCCCCAGCATTTT.

The chain has TRBV2 and TRBJ2-7, with D uncertain. CDR3 size: 10 residues. The germline V and J ends were trimmed by 8 bases and 6 bases, with 8 bases remaining between them. In germline, CDR1 is SNHLY, CDR2 FYNNEI. CDR3 bases: TGTGCCAGCGTGGGTGGCGAGCAGTACTTC. Translation gives CASVGGEQYF.